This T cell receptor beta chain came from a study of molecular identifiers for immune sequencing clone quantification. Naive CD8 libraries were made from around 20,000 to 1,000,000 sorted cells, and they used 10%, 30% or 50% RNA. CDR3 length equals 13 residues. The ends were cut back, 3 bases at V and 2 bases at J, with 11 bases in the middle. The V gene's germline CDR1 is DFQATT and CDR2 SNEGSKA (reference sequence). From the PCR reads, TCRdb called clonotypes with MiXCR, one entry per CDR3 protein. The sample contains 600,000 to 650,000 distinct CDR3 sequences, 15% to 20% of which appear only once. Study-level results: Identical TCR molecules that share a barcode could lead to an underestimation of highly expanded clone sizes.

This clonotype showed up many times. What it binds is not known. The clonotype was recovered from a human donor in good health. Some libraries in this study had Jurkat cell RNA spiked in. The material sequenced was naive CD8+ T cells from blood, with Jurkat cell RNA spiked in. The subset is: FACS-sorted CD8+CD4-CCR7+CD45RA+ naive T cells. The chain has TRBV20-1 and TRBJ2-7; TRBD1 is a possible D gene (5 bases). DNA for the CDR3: TGCAGTGCTAGTCAGGGAAGTGCCTACGAGCAGTACTTC. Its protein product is CSASQGSAYEQYF.